Reported below is one T cell receptor beta chain. It was RNA transcripts that yielded the amplified TCR beta CDR3 regions. HTBI primers drove first-round RT-PCR of the TCR CDR3. One entry per CDR3 protein results from TCRdb running MiXCR on the multiplex PCR reads. The sample carries about half a million distinct CDR3 sequences, roughly 25% recorded once. The data belong to a study of T cells in Graves' hyperthyroidism and ophthalmopathy. Looked up from germline, CDR1 is MGHRA and CDR2 is YSYEKL. CDR3 length equals 14 residues. Trimming stripped 0 bases from V and 6 bases from J, with 12 bases between.

The sequence was obtained from a woman in her 30s with Graves' ophthalmopathy. V is TRBV4-1 and J is TRBJ2-7; no definite D call. The material sequenced was blood. The CDR3 nucleotides are TGCGCCAGCAGCCAAGATCCGTCGGGCTCCGAGCAGTACTTC. It translates to CASSQDPSGSEQYF.